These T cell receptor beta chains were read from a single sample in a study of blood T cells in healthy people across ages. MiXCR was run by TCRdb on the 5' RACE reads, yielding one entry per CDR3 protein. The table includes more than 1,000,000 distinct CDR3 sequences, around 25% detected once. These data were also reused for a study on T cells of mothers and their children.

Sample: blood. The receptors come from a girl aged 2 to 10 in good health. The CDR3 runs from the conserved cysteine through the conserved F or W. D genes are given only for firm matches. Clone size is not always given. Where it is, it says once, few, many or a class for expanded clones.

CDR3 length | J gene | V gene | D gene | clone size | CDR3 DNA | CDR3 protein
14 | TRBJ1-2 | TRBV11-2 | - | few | TGTGCCAGCAGCAAAACAGGAGCCCCCTATGGCTACACCTTC | CASSKTGAPYGYTF
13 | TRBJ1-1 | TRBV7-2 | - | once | TGTGCCAGCAGCTCGTCAGTCAACATTGAAGCTTTCTTT | CASSSSVNIEAFF
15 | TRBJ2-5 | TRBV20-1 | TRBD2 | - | TGCAGTGCTAGTGGCGTCCTAGCGGACCAAGAGACCCAGTACTTC | CSASGVLADQETQYF
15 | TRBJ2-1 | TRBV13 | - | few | TGTGCCAGCAGCCCGCCGGGTGACAGCTACAATGAGCAGTTCTTC | CASSPPGDSYNEQFF
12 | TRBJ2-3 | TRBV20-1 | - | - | TGCAGTACGAGGGCTAGCACAGATACGCAGTATTTT | CSTRASTDTQYF
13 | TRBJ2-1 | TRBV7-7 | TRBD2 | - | TGTGCTAGCAGCCCCACCGCGGGGGATGAGCAGTTCTTC | CASSPTAGDEQFF
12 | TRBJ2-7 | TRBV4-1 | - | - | TGCGCCACTTCTTCGACGGGTACCGAGCAGTACTTC | CATSSTGTEQYF
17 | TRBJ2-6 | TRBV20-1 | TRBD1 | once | TGCAGTGCTAGAGTTGGGGGACAGGGTCCTGGGGCCAACGTCCTGACTTTC | CSARVGGQGPGANVLTF
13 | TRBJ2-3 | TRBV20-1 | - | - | TGCAGTGCTATTAAGTTAGGCACAGATACGCAGTATTTT | CSAIKLGTDTQYF
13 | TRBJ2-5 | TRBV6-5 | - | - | TGTGCCAGCTTTTCCCCAGGGGTAGAGACCCAGTACTTC | CASFSPGVETQYF
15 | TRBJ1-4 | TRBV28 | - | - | TGTGCCAGCAGTCCCGCCGCGGCAGGTCAAGAAAAACTGTTTTTT | CASSPAAAGQEKLFF
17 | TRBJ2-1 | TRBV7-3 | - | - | TGTGCCAGCAGCTTAGCGTTGGGGAGTCCCCGGTCCAATGAGCAGTTCTTC | CASSLALGSPRSNEQFF
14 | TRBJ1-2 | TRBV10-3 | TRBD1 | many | TGTGCCAGCAGAAGGGACAGCACTCCATATGGCTACACCTTC | CASRRDSTPYGYTF
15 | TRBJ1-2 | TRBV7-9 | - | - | TGTGCCAGCAGCTCCCAATGGGACCAAAAGTATGGCTACACCTTC | CASSSQWDQKYGYTF
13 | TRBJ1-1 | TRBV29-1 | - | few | TGCAGCGTTAGTGGGCGGATGAACACTGAAGCTTTCTTT | CSVSGRMNTEAFF
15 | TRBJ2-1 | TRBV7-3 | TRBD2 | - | TGTGCCAGCAGCTTCCTAGCTAGCGGAGACAATGAGCAGTTCTTC | CASSFLASGDNEQFF
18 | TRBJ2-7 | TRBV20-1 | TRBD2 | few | TGCAGTGCTAGAGATGTATTCGGAGTGGGAGGGCTCTCCTACGAGCAGTACTTC | CSARDVFGVGGLSYEQYF
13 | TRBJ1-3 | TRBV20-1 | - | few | TGCAGTGCTAGAAAAACGGCTGGAAACACCATATATTTT | CSARKTAGNTIYF
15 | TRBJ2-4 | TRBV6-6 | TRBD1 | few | TGTGCCAGCAGTCCTCTCTGGACAGGCAAAAACATTCAGTACTTC | CASSPLWTGKNIQYF
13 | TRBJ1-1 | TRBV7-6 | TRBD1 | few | TGTGCCAGCAGCCAAGGACAGGTTTATGAAGCTTTCTTT | CASSQGQVYEAFF
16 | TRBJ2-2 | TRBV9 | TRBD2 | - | TGTGCCAGCGGACCGGGCGGGAGAAGGACCATCGGGGAGCTGTTTTTT | CASGPGGRRTIGELFF
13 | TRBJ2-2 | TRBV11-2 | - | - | TGTGCCAGCAACTCTTTAGGGGGTGGGGAGCTGTTTTTT | CASNSLGGGELFF
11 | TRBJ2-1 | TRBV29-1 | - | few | TGCAGCGGTTCCAGTGTCAATGAGCAGTTCTTC | CSGSSVNEQFF